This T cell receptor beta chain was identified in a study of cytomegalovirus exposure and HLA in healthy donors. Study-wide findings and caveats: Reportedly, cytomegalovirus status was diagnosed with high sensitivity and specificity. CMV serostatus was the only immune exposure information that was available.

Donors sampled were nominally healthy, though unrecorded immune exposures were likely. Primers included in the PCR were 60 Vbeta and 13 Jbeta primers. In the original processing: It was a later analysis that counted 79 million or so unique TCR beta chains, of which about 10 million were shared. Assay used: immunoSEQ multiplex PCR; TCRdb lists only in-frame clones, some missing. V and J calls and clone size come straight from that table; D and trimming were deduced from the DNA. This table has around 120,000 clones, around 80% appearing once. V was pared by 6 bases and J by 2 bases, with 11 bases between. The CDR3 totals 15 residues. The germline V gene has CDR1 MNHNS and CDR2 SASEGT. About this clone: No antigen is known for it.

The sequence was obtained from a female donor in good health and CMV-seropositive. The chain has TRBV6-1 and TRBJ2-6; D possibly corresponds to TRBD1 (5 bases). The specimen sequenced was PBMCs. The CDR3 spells CASSESGTGANVLTF. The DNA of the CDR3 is TGTGCCAGCAGCGAATCAGGGACTGGGGCCAACGTCCTGACTTTC.